These T cell receptor beta chains were read from a single sample in a study of glioma-infiltrating T cells. One entry per CDR3 protein, called by TCRdb with MiXCR from the multiplex PCR reads. The repertoire has approximately 110,000 distinct CDR3 sequences, roughly 23% of them found once; the top ten carry approximately 14%. Sequenced sample: glioma tissue, nonneoplastic brain tissue, or PBMCs (not recorded which). The receptors stem from a human donor with low-grade glioma or glioblastoma, undergoing nonglioma brain surgery, or in good health (not recorded which). Both conserved end residues are part of each CDR3. D genes are given only for firm matches. Only part of the rows carry a size: once, few, many, or a class if the clone is expanded.

TGTGCCAGCAGTTACTCGGTATACGGACGGACGGAAGAGCAGTACTTC	CASSYSVYGRTEEQYF	many	TRBV6-6	16	TRBJ2-7	NA
TGTGCCAGTATAAGCGGGACAGGGTATCGGGAGGTCACTGAAACTTTCTTT	CASISGTGYREVTETFF	NA	TRBV27	17	TRBJ1-1	TRBD1
TGTGCCAGCAGTCAATTGGACGGAACCTACGAGCAGTACTTC	CASSQLDGTYEQYF	NA	TRBV12-3/TRBV12-4	14	TRBJ2-7	NA
TGTGCCAGTAGTCCCCCGCATCCAACTTCCGGGGAGCTGTTTTTT	CASSPPHPTSGELFF	few	TRBV19	15	TRBJ2-2	NA
TGTGCCAGCAGCCAAGAATTGGGTCTAGCGGCGAACTACGAGCAGTACTTC	CASSQELGLAANYEQYF	many	TRBV3-1	17	TRBJ2-7	TRBD2
TGCGCCAGCAGCCTCGACAGGGAATATTCCTACGAGCAGTACTTC	CASSLDREYSYEQYF	many	TRBV4-3	15	TRBJ2-7	TRBD1
TGTGCCAGCAGCCCCCCGACTGGAACCCAGTACTTC	CASSPPTGTQYF	many	TRBV11-2	12	TRBJ2-5	NA
TGTGCCAGCAGCTGGGCTTCTGGGAGTCAAGAGACCCAGTACTTC	CASSWASGSQETQYF	NA	TRBV7-3	15	TRBJ2-5	NA
TGTGCCAGCAGCCAAGTAGGTCCAGAGACGGAGCAGTACTTC	CASSQVGPETEQYF	NA	TRBV3-1	14	TRBJ2-7	NA
TGTGCCTGGATCCGTAGTCGGTCTGGAAACACCATATATTTT	CAWIRSRSGNTIYF	NA	TRBV30	14	TRBJ1-3	NA
TGTGCCAGCAAGCGGGGTATGGACTATGGCTACACCTTC	CASKRGMDYGYTF	many	TRBV6-1	13	TRBJ1-2	NA
TGTGCCAGCAGCTCTTACGGGAGCTCCTACGAGCAGTACTTC	CASSSYGSSYEQYF	few	TRBV5-5	14	TRBJ2-7	NA
TGCGCCAGCAGCCAAGATAGGGACCTGGGCAATCAGCCCCAGCATTTT	CASSQDRDLGNQPQHF	many	TRBV4-3	16	TRBJ1-5	NA
TGCGCCAGCATCCAGGAGCCGGGACAGGGAGTAGGCTTCCAAGAGACCCAGTACTTC	CASIQEPGQGVGFQETQYF	NA	TRBV4-1	19	TRBJ2-5	TRBD1